This T cell receptor beta chain was documented in a study of T cells in women clearing cervical HPV infection. On the study more broadly: Controls gave blood once infection was undetectable; cases at lesion identification. Whole-study results and caveats: Each sample's T-cell count was unknown, possibly confounding richness. TRBV6-7 relative abundance averaged 0.11% in cases and 0.15% to 0.2% in controls. CIN3+ cases had significantly higher TCR richness than controls; evenness did not differ.

Turning to this clone: Its target is unknown. The missing CDR3 end, 3 residues past where the read stops, is filled in from the germline J gene.

After removal of 5 bases from V and 4 bases from J, the junction contained 16 bases not matched to a gene. The length of the CDR3 is 17 residues. Germline CDR1 and CDR2: GTSNPN and SVGIG (reference sequence). Assay used: immunoSEQ multiplex PCR; TCRdb lists only in-frame clones, some missing. The listing contains some 37,000 clones. The sequenced sample was blood buffy coat. The chain combines TRBV30 with TRBJ2-1, with 8 nucleotides matching TRBD1. The clonotype comes from a woman aged 18 to 75 with a cervical HPV16 infection that either progressed to CIN3+ or cleared (not recorded which). The CDR3 protein is CAWVDTSWTGNYNEQFF. The covered CDR3 bases are TGTGCCTGGGTAGACACCTCCTGGACAGGGAATTACAATGAG. The complete variable domain, with remaining parts taken from reference TRBV30 and TRBJ2-1, reads SQTIHQWPATLVQPVGSPLSLECTVEGTSNPNLYWYRQAAGRGLQLLFYSVGIGQISSEVPQNLSASRPQDRQFILSSKKLLLSDSGFYLCAWVDTSWTGNYNEQFFGPGTRLTVL.